The rows below give T cell receptor beta chains drawn from one sample of a study of identical twins' blood T cells. TCRdb re-called the 5' RACE reads with MiXCR, one entry per CDR3 protein. Here the sample spans fewer than 450,000 distinct CDR3 sequences, 28% being singletons. The sample was PBMCs. These TCRs come from a woman aged 18-55 years in good health. CDR3s include the opening cysteine and the closing phenylalanine or tryptophan. D genes are given only for firm matches. Clone size appears in some rows only: once, few, many, or a class for an expanded clone.

D: .; V: TRBV6-5; J: TRBJ1-2; size: .; DNA: TGTGCCAGCAGTTACTCTCGGGGCACGAACTATGGCTACACCTTC; CDR3: CASSYSRGTNYGYTF
D: .; V: TRBV12-5; J: TRBJ1-3; size: .; DNA: TGTGCTAGTGCCGTCGGCTCTGGAAACACCATATATTTT; CDR3: CASAVGSGNTIYF
D: .; V: TRBV5-1; J: TRBJ1-1; size: .; DNA: TGCGCCGGCACCAAGGAAGGGGGAGAAGCTTTCTTT; CDR3: CAGTKEGGEAFF
D: .; V: TRBV6-5; J: TRBJ1-1; size: .; DNA: TGTGCCAGCAGTTACTCTCTTGCCGAAAACACTGAAGCTTTCTTT; CDR3: CASSYSLAENTEAFF
D: .; V: TRBV6-4; J: TRBJ2-1; size: .; DNA: TGTGCCAGCAGTGACCCCCCTAGGAATGAGCAGTTCTTC; CDR3: CASSDPPRNEQFF
D: TRBD2; V: TRBV6-2/TRBV6-3; J: TRBJ2-7; size: .; DNA: TGTGCAAGCAGTTACTTCGTGACTAGCGTCCACGAGCAGTACTTC; CDR3: CASSYFVTSVHEQYF
D: .; V: TRBV20-1; J: TRBJ2-2; size: .; DNA: TGCAGTGCTAGCCAGGGAGTCACCGGGGAGCTGTTTTTT; CDR3: CSASQGVTGELFF
D: .; V: TRBV27; J: TRBJ2-5; size: many; DNA: TGTGCCAGCAGTTGGAATGGGGACTTAAAGTACCAAGAGACCCAGTACTTC; CDR3: CASSWNGDLKYQETQYF
D: .; V: TRBV29-1; J: TRBJ1-2; size: few; DNA: TGCAGCACAGAAGATAATGGCTACACCTTC; CDR3: CSTEDNGYTF
D: .; V: TRBV20-1; J: TRBJ2-1; size: .; DNA: TGCAGTGCCGCGACCGTCAATGAGCAGTTCTTC; CDR3: CSAATVNEQFF
D: .; V: TRBV6-5; J: TRBJ2-4; size: .; DNA: TGTGCCAGCAGTTCCGACAGGGAGGTGAACATTCAGTACTTC; CDR3: CASSSDREVNIQYF
D: TRBD2; V: TRBV7-2; J: TRBJ2-1; size: .; DNA: TGTGCCAGCAGCTTTCTAGCGGGACTACTAACTCGCTCCTACAATGAGCAGTTCTTC; CDR3: CASSFLAGLLTRSYNEQFF
D: .; V: TRBV6-2/TRBV6-3; J: TRBJ2-3; size: .; DNA: TGTGCCAGCAGCTCCGGGACAGGGATAAATAGCGGGAGGAAGACGCAGTATTTT; CDR3: CASSSGTGINSGRKTQYF
D: .; V: TRBV13; J: TRBJ2-2; size: .; DNA: TGTGCCAGCCGCCGGGGCACCGGGGAGCTGTTTTTT; CDR3: CASRRGTGELFF
D: .; V: TRBV7-9; J: TRBJ1-6; size: once; DNA: TGTGCCAGCAGCCCACTCCGCGGGCAGGGTGTAGGAGATTCACCCCTCCACTTT; CDR3: CASSPLRGQGVGDSPLHF
D: .; V: TRBV12-3/TRBV12-4; J: TRBJ1-3; size: .; DNA: TGTGCCAGCAGTTTCCTGGCCACCTCTGGAAACACCATATATTTT; CDR3: CASSFLATSGNTIYF
D: .; V: TRBV5-1; J: TRBJ1-6; size: few; DNA: TGCGCCAGCAGCTTGGATCTACGCTCCTATAATTCACCCCTCCACTTT; CDR3: CASSLDLRSYNSPLHF
D: .; V: TRBV24-1; J: TRBJ1-6; size: .; DNA: TGTGCCACCAGTGATTTCCCAAGAGAAGGCAATTCACCCCTCCACTTT; CDR3: CATSDFPREGNSPLHF
D: TRBD1; V: TRBV19; J: TRBJ2-2; size: .; DNA: TGTGCCAGTAGTAGATCGGGACAGCTCACCGGGGAGCTGTTTTTT; CDR3: CASSRSGQLTGELFF
D: TRBD2; V: TRBV6-5; J: TRBJ2-5; size: few; DNA: TGTGCCAGCAGACGCGGGGGACTGCAAGAGACCCAGTACTTC; CDR3: CASRRGGLQETQYF
D: .; V: TRBV29-1; J: TRBJ2-7; size: few; DNA: TGCAGCGTTGGGGTTTACGAGCAGTACTTC; CDR3: CSVGVYEQYF
D: .; V: TRBV27; J: TRBJ2-1; size: few; DNA: TGTGCCAGCAGTCCTGACGGGCAAATACTCTACAATGAGCAGTTCTTC; CDR3: CASSPDGQILYNEQFF
D: .; V: TRBV20-1; J: TRBJ1-6; size: .; DNA: TGCAGTGCCACAGGGAATAACTATAATTCACCCCTCCACTTT; CDR3: CSATGNNYNSPLHF
D: TRBD2; V: TRBV2; J: TRBJ2-2; size: .; DNA: TGTGCCAGCAGTGACGGGCGGGGGACCGGGGAGCTGTTTTTT; CDR3: CASSDGRGTGELFF
D: .; V: TRBV5-5; J: TRBJ2-1; size: .; DNA: TGTGCCAGCAGCTTGGAAATTTTCTGGGGGCTGAATGATGAGCAGTTCTTC; CDR3: CASSLEIFWGLNDEQFF
D: .; V: TRBV6-5; J: TRBJ1-2; size: many; DNA: TGTGCCAGCAGCCAGACACAGGGTTACCCCTATGGCTACACCTTC; CDR3: CASSQTQGYPYGYTF
D: .; V: TRBV7-9; J: TRBJ2-2; size: few; DNA: TGTGCCAGCAACGAGATAAACACCGGGGAGCTGTTTTTT; CDR3: CASNEINTGELFF
D: .; V: TRBV4-2; J: TRBJ2-2; size: few; DNA: TGTGCCAGCAGCCAAGGAGGACTTTACACCGGGGAGCTGTTTTTT; CDR3: CASSQGGLYTGELFF
D: .; V: TRBV29-1; J: TRBJ2-1; size: few; DNA: TGCAGCGTTGAAAGAGCCGTCAATGAGCAGTTCTTC; CDR3: CSVERAVNEQFF
D: .; V: TRBV6-1; J: TRBJ1-3; size: .; DNA: TGTGCCAGCAGTGAAGTGCAGAGGGGAAACACCATATATTTT; CDR3: CASSEVQRGNTIYF
D: .; V: TRBV5-1; J: TRBJ2-2; size: .; DNA: TGCGCCAGCAGCTTCGTCTTCTCCGGGTCCGGGGGTCTGTTTTTT; CDR3: CASSFVFSGSGGLFF
D: .; V: TRBV20-1; J: TRBJ1-5; size: few; DNA: TGCAGTGCTAGCTCATGGGCAGATAGCAATCAGCCCCAGCATTTT; CDR3: CSASSWADSNQPQHF
D: .; V: TRBV7-2; J: TRBJ1-3; size: .; DNA: TGTGCCAGCAGCTTAGCAACGGTCACCTCTGGAAACACCATATATTTT; CDR3: CASSLATVTSGNTIYF
D: TRBD1; V: TRBV3-1; J: TRBJ1-5; size: many; DNA: TGTGCCAGCAGCCACGGGGACAGGGTTGTTCAGCCCCAGCATTTT; CDR3: CASSHGDRVVQPQHF
D: .; V: TRBV11-1; J: TRBJ1-1; size: .; DNA: TGTGCCAGCAGCCAGGGACCAGGCAGGGCTTTCTTT; CDR3: CASSQGPGRAFF
D: .; V: TRBV20-1; J: TRBJ1-5; size: few; DNA: TGCAGTGCTAGTAAGCATACTAGCAATCAGCCCCAGCATTTT; CDR3: CSASKHTSNQPQHF
D: .; V: TRBV19; J: TRBJ1-2; size: .; DNA: TGTGCCAGTAGTATTTCCTCGACAGAAAACTATGGCTACGCCTTC; CDR3: CASSISSTENYGYAF
D: .; V: TRBV7-9; J: TRBJ2-1; size: .; DNA: TGTGCCAGCAGCCCGCGCCCTTCCTACAATGAGCAGTTCTTC; CDR3: CASSPRPSYNEQFF
D: .; V: TRBV7-8; J: TRBJ1-2; size: few; DNA: TGTGCCAGCAGCTTAGCGCAGTGGGATCCTGGCTACACCTTC; CDR3: CASSLAQWDPGYTF
D: .; V: TRBV7-6; J: TRBJ1-3; size: many; DNA: TGTGCCAGCAGCTTCGAATCCTATAACGGAAACACCATATATTTT; CDR3: CASSFESYNGNTIYF
D: TRBD1; V: TRBV30; J: TRBJ1-5; size: .; DNA: TGTGCCTGGAGTGCCCAGACAGGGCGCAATCAGCCCCAGCATTTT; CDR3: CAWSAQTGRNQPQHF
D: TRBD2; V: TRBV30; J: TRBJ2-1; size: .; DNA: TGTGCCTGGAGTGTACCTGCGGGAGACTATGAGCAGTTCTTC; CDR3: CAWSVPAGDYEQFF
D: .; V: TRBV20-1; J: TRBJ2-6; size: .; DNA: TGCAGTGCTAGAAGCAACTCTGGGGCCAACGTCCTGACTTTC; CDR3: CSARSNSGANVLTF
D: .; V: TRBV19; J: TRBJ2-2; size: .; DNA: TGTGCCAGTAGTTTTATCGGGGGGGAGCTGTTTTTT; CDR3: CASSFIGGELFF
D: .; V: TRBV20-1; J: TRBJ1-1; size: .; DNA: TGCAGTGCTTCCCATACTGAAGCTTTCTTT; CDR3: CSASHTEAFF
D: .; V: TRBV29-1; J: TRBJ1-1; size: few; DNA: TGCAGCGCCACCGGGACACTAGGGGTTAGGGCTGAAGCTTTCTTT; CDR3: CSATGTLGVRAEAFF
D: TRBD2; V: TRBV6-2/TRBV6-3; J: TRBJ2-1; size: .; DNA: TGTGCCAGCAGTACGCCGGGACTAGGAAATGAGCAGTTCTTC; CDR3: CASSTPGLGNEQFF
D: .; V: TRBV11-3; J: TRBJ1-4; size: .; DNA: TGTGCCAGCAGCAACAGGGAGAGGGAAAAACTGTTTTTT; CDR3: CASSNREREKLFF
D: .; V: TRBV11-2; J: TRBJ2-3; size: many; DNA: TGTGCCAGCAGCTTCAGGCAGATGACAGATACGCAGTATTTT; CDR3: CASSFRQMTDTQYF
D: TRBD1; V: TRBV10-3; J: TRBJ1-2; size: .; DNA: TGTGCCATCAGTGAGGACAGGGGTCTGAACTATGGCTACACCTTC; CDR3: CAISEDRGLNYGYTF
D: .; V: TRBV30; J: TRBJ2-7; size: few; DNA: TGTGCCGGGATGTACAGGGTATCCTACGAGCAGTACTTC; CDR3: CAGMYRVSYEQYF
D: .; V: TRBV20-1; J: TRBJ2-5; size: .; DNA: TGCAGTGCTAGGGCGATGTCAGAAGAGACCCAGTACTTC; CDR3: CSARAMSEETQYF
D: .; V: TRBV4-2; J: TRBJ2-7; size: few; DNA: TGTGCCAGCAGCCAAGCACATCAGGACGGTGCTTACGAGCAGTACTTC; CDR3: CASSQAHQDGAYEQYF
D: TRBD1; V: TRBV7-6; J: TRBJ1-4; size: .; DNA: TGTGCCAGCAGGGGAGGGACAGGGAAGGAAAAACTGTTTTTT; CDR3: CASRGGTGKEKLFF
D: .; V: TRBV7-9; J: TRBJ1-1; size: .; DNA: TGTGCCAGCAGCTTTGTCAGGTTAACTGAAGCTTTCTTT; CDR3: CASSFVRLTEAFF